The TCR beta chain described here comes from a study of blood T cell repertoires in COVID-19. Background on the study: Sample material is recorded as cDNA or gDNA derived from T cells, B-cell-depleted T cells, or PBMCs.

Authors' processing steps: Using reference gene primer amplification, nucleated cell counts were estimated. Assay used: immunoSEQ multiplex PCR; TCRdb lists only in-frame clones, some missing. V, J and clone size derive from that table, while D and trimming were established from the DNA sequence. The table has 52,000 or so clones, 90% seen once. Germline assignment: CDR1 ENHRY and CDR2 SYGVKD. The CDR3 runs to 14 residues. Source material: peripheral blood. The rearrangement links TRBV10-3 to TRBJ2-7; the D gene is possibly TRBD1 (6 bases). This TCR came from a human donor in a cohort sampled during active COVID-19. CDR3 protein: CATIRDTRSYEQYF. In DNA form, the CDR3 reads TGTGCGACGATCCGGGACACCAGGTCCTACGAGCAGTACTTC.